Listed below are T cell receptor beta chains from one sample, sequenced in a study of blood T cell repertoires in COVID-19. Here immunoSEQ multiplex PCR was the method, and the copy in TCRdb shows in-frame clones only, minus some. The data show under 250,000 clones, around 81% seen once. The sample was peripheral blood. These receptors were collected from a man under 40 who had recovered from COVID-19. Both conserved end residues are part of each CDR3. The D gene is left open where the match is weak. Clone size is not always given. Where it is, it says once, few, many or a class for expanded clones.

-	TRBJ1-2	TRBV7-9	-	CASSSSTGFNYGYTF	TGTGCCAGCAGCTCCTCAACAGGGTTTAACTATGGCTACACCTTC
-	TRBJ1-5	TRBV28	-	CAGSTALESNQPQHF	TGTGCCGGGAGTACCGCCTTAGAAAGCAATCAGCCCCAGCATTTT
few	TRBJ1-3	TRBV6-5	-	CASSPGFSGNTIYF	TGTGCCAGCAGTCCAGGGTTTTCTGGAAACACCATATATTTT
-	TRBJ1-1	TRBV11-3	-	CASSLGGFTEAFF	TGTGCCAGCAGCTTAGGCGGGTTCACTGAAGCTTTCTTT
-	TRBJ1-6	TRBV7-2	-	CASSPKGPPNSPLHF	TGTGCCAGCAGCCCGAAGGGGCCTCCTAATTCACCCCTCCACTTT
-	TRBJ2-7	TRBV27	-	CASSLSWAMVTYEQYF	TGTGCCAGCAGTTTATCATGGGCCATGGTGACCTACGAGCAGTACTTC
-	TRBJ2-1	TRBV7-9	TRBD2	CASSHAGGPYNEQFF	TGTGCCAGCAGTCACGCGGGGGGCCCCTACAATGAGCAGTTCTTC
-	TRBJ1-4	TRBV5-1	TRBD1	CASSPGQGATNEKLFF	TGCGCCAGCAGCCCCGGACAGGGGGCAACTAATGAAAAACTGTTTTTT
-	TRBJ1-6	TRBV19	-	CASSDRENSPLHF	TGTGCCAGTAGCGATCGGGAGAATTCACCCCTCCACTTT
-	TRBJ1-5	TRBV18	-	CASSLYRAGGPHQPQHF	TGTGCCAGCTCACTTTATCGGGCTGGAGGACCTCATCAGCCCCAGCATTTT
-	TRBJ1-2	TRBV10-3	-	CAIAAIHGYTF	TGTGCCATCGCGGCAATCCATGGCTACACCTTC
-	TRBJ1-3	TRBV28	-	CASSPAARDTIYF	TGTGCCAGCAGTCCAGCCGCCCGGGACACCATATATTTT
-	TRBJ2-4	TRBV2	-	CASSNRARGKNIQYF	TGTGCCAGCAGTAACCGGGCCCGGGGAAAAAACATTCAGTACTTC
-	TRBJ1-2	TRBV5-1	-	CASSLGSGESNYGYTF	TGCGCCAGCAGCTTAGGATCAGGCGAATCTAACTATGGCTACACCTTC
-	TRBJ1-2	TRBV3-1/TRBV3-2	TRBD1	CASSQVNSQGVGGYTF	TGTGCCAGCAGCCAAGTCAACAGTCAGGGGGTCGGTGGCTACACCTTC
-	TRBJ2-3	TRBV6-5	-	CASKGWGDTDTQYF	TGTGCCAGCAAAGGGTGGGGAGACACAGATACGCAGTATTTT
few	TRBJ2-3	TRBV6-5	TRBD2	CASSGRAGWGDTQYF	TGTGCCAGCAGCGGAAGAGCGGGATGGGGAGATACGCAGTATTTT
few	TRBJ1-2	TRBV24-1	TRBD1	CATSVSKVYRGTVCGYTF	TGTGCCACCAGTGTCTCCAAGGTCTACCGCGGGACAGTATGCGGCTACACCTTC
-	TRBJ1-3	TRBV25-1	-	CASSDPGRLNTIYF	TGTGCCAGCAGTGACCCAGGTCGGCTAAACACCATATATTTT
few	TRBJ2-1	TRBV7-9	-	CASSPQDEQFF	TGTGCCAGCAGCCCCCAGGATGAGCAGTTCTTC
-	TRBJ2-7	TRBV27	-	CASSLSAEAYEQYF	TGTGCCAGCAGTTTATCAGCGGAGGCCTACGAGCAGTACTTC
-	TRBJ1-2	TRBV7-9	-	CASSTQQGNGYTF	TGTGCCAGCAGCACTCAACAGGGCAACGGCTACACCTTC
few	TRBJ1-3	TRBV5-4	-	CASSLATGSSGNTIYF	TGTGCCAGCAGCTTGGCCACAGGGAGCTCTGGAAACACCATATATTTT
-	TRBJ2-7	TRBV5-1	-	CASSFGTGSYEQYF	TGCGCCAGCAGCTTTGGCACAGGCTCCTACGAGCAGTACTTC
-	TRBJ2-5	TRBV11-3	TRBD2	CASSPARTSGGQETQYF	TGTGCCAGCAGCCCGGCAAGGACTAGCGGGGGGCAAGAGACCCAGTACTTC
-	TRBJ1-2	TRBV11-2	TRBD1	CASSFGTENYGYTF	TGTGCCAGCAGCTTCGGGACAGAGAACTATGGCTACACCTTC
-	TRBJ2-4	TRBV7-2	-	CASSSPAKNIQYF	TGTGCCAGCAGCTCCCCGGCCAAAAACATTCAGTACTTC
-	TRBJ2-1	TRBV5-6	-	CASSLGGNEQFF	TGTGCCAGCAGCTTAGGGGGAAATGAGCAGTTCTTC
-	TRBJ1-5	TRBV6-6	-	CASSYPEDNQPQHF	TGTGCCAGCAGTTACCCGGAGGACAATCAGCCCCAGCATTTT
few	TRBJ1-6	TRBV19	-	CASSDSPRTYNSPLHF	TGTGCCAGTAGTGACTCCCCCCGAACCTATAATTCACCCCTCCACTTT
-	TRBJ1-1	TRBV27	-	CASSRERDTEAFF	TGTGCCAGCAGCCGAGAGCGGGACACTGAAGCTTTCTTT
-	TRBJ1-6	TRBV4-1	-	CASSPWGSADSPLHF	TGCGCCAGCAGCCCATGGGGCAGTGCAGATTCACCCCTCCACTTT
-	TRBJ2-1	TRBV4-1	-	CASSQEYRGGEQFF	TGCGCCAGCAGCCAAGAGTACCGAGGAGGTGAGCAGTTCTTC
-	TRBJ1-4	TRBV15	-	CATSRDRGAGEKLFF	TGTGCCACCAGCAGAGATCGCGGGGCGGGTGAAAAACTGTTTTTT
-	TRBJ2-6	TRBV18	TRBD1	CASSGAAGQGSSGANVLTF	TGTGCCAGCTCAGGAGCGGCGGGACAGGGAAGTTCTGGGGCCAACGTCCTGACTTTC
-	TRBJ1-5	TRBV19	-	CASSISAPGAQPQHF	TGTGCCAGTAGTATCTCTGCTCCAGGGGCGCAGCCCCAGCATTTT
-	TRBJ2-7	TRBV2	-	CASTGGGSFYEQYF	TGTGCCAGCACCGGTGGGGGGTCATTCTACGAGCAGTACTTC
-	TRBJ2-3	TRBV7-2	-	CASSSEKGRTQYF	TGTGCCAGCAGCTCGGAAAAGGGGCGTACGCAGTATTTT
-	TRBJ2-7	TRBV12-3/TRBV12-4	TRBD1	CASRTGPEQYF	TGTGCCAGCAGGACAGGGCCCGAGCAGTACTTC
-	TRBJ1-1	TRBV7-9	-	CASSPSLDTEAFF	TGTGCCAGCAGCCCCTCACTAGACACTGAAGCTTTCTTT
-	TRBJ1-2	TRBV4-1	-	CASSQYRNSNYGYTF	TGCGCCAGCAGCCAATACAGAAATTCGAACTATGGCTACACCTTC
-	TRBJ2-5	TRBV6-5	-	CASRQGRQETQYF	TGTGCCAGCAGACAGGGCCGCCAAGAGACCCAGTACTTC
large	TRBJ1-1	TRBV7-9	-	CASTTGKNTEAFF	TGTGCCAGCACCACAGGGAAGAACACTGAAGCTTTCTTT
-	TRBJ1-1	TRBV18	-	CASSPSNYDTEAFF	TGTGCCAGCTCACCATCAAACTACGACACTGAAGCTTTCTTT
-	TRBJ1-5	TRBV7-2	TRBD1	CASSSVGRGSGQPQHF	TGTGCCAGCAGCTCCGTGGGCAGGGGGTCTGGTCAGCCCCAGCATTTT
-	TRBJ2-1	TRBV2	TRBD2	CASTKSQAGYNEQFF	TGTGCCAGCACGAAGAGCCAAGCGGGATACAATGAGCAGTTCTTC
-	TRBJ2-3	TRBV7-9	-	CASSFGVPSTDTQYF	TGTGCCAGCAGCTTCGGGGTACCCTCCACAGATACGCAGTATTTT
once	TRBJ2-3	TRBV24-1	-	CATSDVGRDLITDTQYF	TGTGCCACCAGTGACGTTGGCCGCGACTTAATCACAGATACGCAGTATTTT